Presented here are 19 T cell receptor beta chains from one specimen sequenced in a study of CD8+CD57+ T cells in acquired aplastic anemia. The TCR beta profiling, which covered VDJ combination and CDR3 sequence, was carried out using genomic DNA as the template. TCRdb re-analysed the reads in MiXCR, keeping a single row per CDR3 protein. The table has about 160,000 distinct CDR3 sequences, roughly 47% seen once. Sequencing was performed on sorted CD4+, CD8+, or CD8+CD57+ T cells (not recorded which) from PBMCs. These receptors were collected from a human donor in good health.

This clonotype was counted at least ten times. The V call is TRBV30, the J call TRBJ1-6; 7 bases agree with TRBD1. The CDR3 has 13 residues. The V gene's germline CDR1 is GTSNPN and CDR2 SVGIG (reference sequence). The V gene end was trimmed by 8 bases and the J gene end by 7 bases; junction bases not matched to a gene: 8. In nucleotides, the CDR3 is TGTGCCGGATCCGGGACAGCAAATTCACCCCTCCACTTT. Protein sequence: CAGSGTANSPLHF.

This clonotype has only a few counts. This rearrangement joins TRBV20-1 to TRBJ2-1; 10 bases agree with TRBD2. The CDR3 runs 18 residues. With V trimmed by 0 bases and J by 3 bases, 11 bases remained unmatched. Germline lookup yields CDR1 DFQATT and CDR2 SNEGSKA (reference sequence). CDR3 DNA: TGCAGTGCTAGAGATCCCCGGCTAGCGGGGGTAAACTACAATGAGCAGTTCTTC. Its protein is CSARDPRLAGVNYNEQFF.

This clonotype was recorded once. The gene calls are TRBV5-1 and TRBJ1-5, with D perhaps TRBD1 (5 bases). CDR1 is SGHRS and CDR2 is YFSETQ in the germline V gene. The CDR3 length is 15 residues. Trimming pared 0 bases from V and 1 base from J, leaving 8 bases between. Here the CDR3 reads CASSLDSGSNQPQHF. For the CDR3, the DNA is TGCGCCAGCAGCTTGGACTCAGGGAGCAATCAGCCCCAGCATTTT.

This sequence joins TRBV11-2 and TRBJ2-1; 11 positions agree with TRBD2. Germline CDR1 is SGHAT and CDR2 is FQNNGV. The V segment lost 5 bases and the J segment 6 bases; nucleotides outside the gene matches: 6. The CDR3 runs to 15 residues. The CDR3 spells CASSPRLAGSNEQFF. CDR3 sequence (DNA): TGTGCCAGCAGCCCAAGACTAGCGGGGAGCAATGAGCAGTTCTTC.

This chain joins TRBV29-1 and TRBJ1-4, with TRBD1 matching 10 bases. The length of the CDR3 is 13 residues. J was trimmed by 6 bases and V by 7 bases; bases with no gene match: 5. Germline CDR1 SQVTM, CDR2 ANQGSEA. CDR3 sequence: CSDSGQGYEKLFF. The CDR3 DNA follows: TGCAGCGACTCGGGACAGGGGTATGAAAAACTGTTTTTT.

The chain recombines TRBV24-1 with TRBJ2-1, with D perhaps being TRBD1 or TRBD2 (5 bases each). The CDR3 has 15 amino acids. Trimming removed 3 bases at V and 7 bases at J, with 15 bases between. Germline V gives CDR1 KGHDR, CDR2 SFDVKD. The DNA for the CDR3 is TGTGCCACCAGTGATCCGGGGACCGGCAGGAATGAGCAGTTCTTC. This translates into CATSDPGTGRNEQFF.

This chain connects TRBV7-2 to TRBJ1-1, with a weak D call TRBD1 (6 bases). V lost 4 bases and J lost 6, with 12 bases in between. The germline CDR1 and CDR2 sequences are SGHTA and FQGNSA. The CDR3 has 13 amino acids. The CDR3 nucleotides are TGTGCCAGCAGCTATACAGGGATCCCTGAAGCTTTCTTT. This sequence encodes CASSYTGIPEAFF. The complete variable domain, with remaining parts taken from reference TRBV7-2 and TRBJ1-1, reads GAGVSQSPSNKVTEKGKDVELRCDPISGHTALYWYRQSLGQGLEFLIYFQGNSAPDKSGLPSDRFSAERTGGSVSTLTIQRTQQEDSAVYLCASSYTGIPEAFFGQGTRLTVV.

The CDR3 nucleotides read TGTGCCAGCAGCGCGCGACAGGGAGGGAACTATGGCTACACCTTC. Translating gives CASSARQGGNYGYTF. The chain couples TRBV7-9 to TRBJ1-2, with 7 bases aligning to TRBD1. Germline V gene sequence: CDR1 SEHNR, CDR2 FQNEAQ (reference sequence). The ends lost 5 bases at V and 2 bases at J; junction bases unmatched: 8. This CDR3 spans 15 amino acids.

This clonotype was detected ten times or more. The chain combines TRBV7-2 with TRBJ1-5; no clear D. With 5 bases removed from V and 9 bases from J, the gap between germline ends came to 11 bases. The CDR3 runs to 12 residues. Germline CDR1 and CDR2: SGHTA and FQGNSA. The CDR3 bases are TGTGCCAGCAGCGGGCGGTCGGGGCCCCAGCATTTT. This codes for CASSGRSGPQHF.

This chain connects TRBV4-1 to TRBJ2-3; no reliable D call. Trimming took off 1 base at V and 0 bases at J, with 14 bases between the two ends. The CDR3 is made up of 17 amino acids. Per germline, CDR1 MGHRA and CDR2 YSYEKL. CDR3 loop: CASSQVGRLPSTDTQYF. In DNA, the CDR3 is TGCGCCAGCAGCCAAGTTGGGCGTCTCCCTAGCACAGATACGCAGTATTTT.

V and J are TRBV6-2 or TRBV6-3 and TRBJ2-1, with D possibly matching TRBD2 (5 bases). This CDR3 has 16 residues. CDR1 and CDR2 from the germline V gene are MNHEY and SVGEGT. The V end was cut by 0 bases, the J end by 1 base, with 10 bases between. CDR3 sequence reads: CASSYSRAASYNEQFF. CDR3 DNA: TGTGCCAGCAGTTACTCGCGGGCTGCTTCCTACAATGAGCAGTTCTTC.

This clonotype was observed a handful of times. The CDR3 region has the DNA TGTGCCAGCAGTGACCCTAACTATGGCTACACCTTC. Its translation is CASSDPNYGYTF. The J gene is TRBJ1-2, the V gene TRBV2; no definite D call. The CDR3 has 12 amino acids. Germline V lookup: CDR1 SNHLY, CDR2 FYNNEI. With 3 bases removed from V and 0 bases from J, the gap between germline ends came to 2 bases. Based on the CDR3 plus reference TRBV2 and TRBJ1-2, the full variable domain is EPEVTQTPSHQVTQMGQEVILRCVPISNHLYFYWYRQILGQKVEFLVSFYNNEISEKSEIFDDQFSVERPDGSNFTLKIRSTKLEDSAMYFCASSDPNYGYTFGSGTRLTVV.

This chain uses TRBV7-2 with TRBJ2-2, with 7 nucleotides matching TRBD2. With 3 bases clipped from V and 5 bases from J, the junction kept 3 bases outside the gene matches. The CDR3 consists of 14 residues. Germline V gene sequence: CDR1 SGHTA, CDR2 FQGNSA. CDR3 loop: CASSFQGGTGELFF. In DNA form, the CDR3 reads TGTGCCAGCAGCTTTCAGGGAGGGACCGGGGAGCTGTTTTTT.

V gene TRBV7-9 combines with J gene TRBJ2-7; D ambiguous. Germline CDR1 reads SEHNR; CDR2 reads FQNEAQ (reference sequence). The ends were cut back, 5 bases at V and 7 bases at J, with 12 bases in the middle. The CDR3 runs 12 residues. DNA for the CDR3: TGTGCCAGCAGCCAAGTTGCAGCGGAGCAGTACTTC. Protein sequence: CASSQVAAEQYF.

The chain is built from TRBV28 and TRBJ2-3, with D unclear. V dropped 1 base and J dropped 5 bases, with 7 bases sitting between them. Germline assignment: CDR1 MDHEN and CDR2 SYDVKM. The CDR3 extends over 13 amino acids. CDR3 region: CASSLYLGDTQYF. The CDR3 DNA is TGTGCCAGCAGTTTATACTTGGGAGATACGCAGTATTTT.

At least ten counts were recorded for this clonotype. CDR3 bases: TGTGCCAGCAGCCGAACCGGGACAGGGGCGAACACTGAAGCTTTCTTT. Residues: CASSRTGTGANTEAFF. This chain joins TRBV7-2 and TRBJ1-1; 10 bases match TRBD1. This CDR3 comprises 16 residues. J gave up 1 base and V 5 bases, and 7 bases lay outside the gene matches. Germline loops: CDR1 SGHTA, CDR2 FQGNSA. The full variable domain, its missing parts supplied by reference TRBV7-2 and TRBJ1-1, is GAGVSQSPSNKVTEKGKDVELRCDPISGHTALYWYRQSLGQGLEFLIYFQGNSAPDKSGLPSDRFSAERTGGSVSTLTIQRTQQEDSAVYLCASSRTGTGANTEAFFGQGTRLTVV.

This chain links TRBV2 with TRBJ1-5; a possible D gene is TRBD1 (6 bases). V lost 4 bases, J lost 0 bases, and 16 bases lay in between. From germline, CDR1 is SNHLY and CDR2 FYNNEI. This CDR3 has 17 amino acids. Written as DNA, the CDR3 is TGTGCCAGCAGTGCCACAGGGCGGGGGTATAGCAATCAGCCCCAGCATTTT. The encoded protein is CASSATGRGYSNQPQHF.

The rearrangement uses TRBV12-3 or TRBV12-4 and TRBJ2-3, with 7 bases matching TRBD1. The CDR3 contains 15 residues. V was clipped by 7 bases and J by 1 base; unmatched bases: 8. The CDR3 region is CASTLAGTGTDTQYF. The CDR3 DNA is TGTGCCAGCACCCTAGCCGGGACAGGCACAGATACGCAGTATTTT.

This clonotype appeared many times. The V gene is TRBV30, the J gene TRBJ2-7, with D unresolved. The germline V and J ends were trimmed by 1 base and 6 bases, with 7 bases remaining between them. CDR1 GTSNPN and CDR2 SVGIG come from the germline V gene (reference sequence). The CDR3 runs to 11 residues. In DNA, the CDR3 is TGTGCCTGGAGTGACCAGAGCGAGCAGTACTTC. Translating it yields CAWSDQSEQYF. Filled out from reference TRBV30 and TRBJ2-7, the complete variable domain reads SQTIHQWPATLVQPVGSPLSLECTVEGTSNPNLYWYRQAAGRGLQLLFYSVGIGQISSEVPQNLSASRPQDRQFILSSKKLLLSDSGFYLCAWSDQSEQYFGPGTRLTVT.